The T cell receptor (beta chain) described here comes from a study of blood T cell repertoires in COVID-19 (TCRdb year 2020). At the level of the whole study: Collaborator samples came from the United States, Italy and Spain and covered acute and convalescent phases of COVID-19. The samples were drawn from two sources: the first 160 participants of the ongoing ImmuneRACE study, and 1,000 to 1,500 subjects contributed by 6 global collaborators. The sample metadata nearly always contained a de-identified subject ID, COVID-19 status, age in years and sex. The repertoires were made available in a free public database intended to serve as a resource for research on the immune response to SARS-CoV-2. The dataset comprised deeply sampled blood TCRbeta repertoires from subjects exposed to, actively infected with, or recovered from COVID-19. The material from the prospective study consisted of cDNA or gDNA derived from T cells, B-cell-depleted T cells, or PBMCs. HLA class I and class II types, where available, came from metadata supplied by the sample provider rather than from assay-based typing. Results and caveats for the whole study, not just this receptor: The amount of clinical and demographic metadata varied by source and participant and was provided uncurated.

Each collaborating institution followed its own protocols to collect whole blood in K2EDTA tubes. For TCRbeta analysis, collaborator samples were shipped as frozen whole blood, as isolated PBMCs, or as DNA extracted from either sample type. V and J lose 4 bases and 1 base, and a span of 8 bases separates them. CDR1 and CDR2 were assigned from the germline V gene as SGHRS and YFSETQ. The CDR3 has 13 amino acids, counting the end cysteine and phenylalanine. Only the CDR3 region is kept as DNA, spanning 39 bases read in frame from base 1. Remarks on this clone: This receptor's antigen is unknown. Per-nucleotide qualities are absent, and no much larger clonotype sits a single base away.

TCRbeta CDR3 regions were amplified from genomic DNA by means of the immunoSEQ Assay, a bias-controlled multiplex PCR. Processing in the source paper ran as follows. The number of nucleated cells in each sample was estimated by amplification of reference gene primers within the assay. To quantify the absolute abundance of each unique TCRbeta CDR3 rearrangement, sequence reads were collapsed and filtered. For each sample, productive Simpson clonality was calculated as the square root of Simpson's diversity index over productive rearrangements. Here the immuneACCESS table is served through TCRdb, limited to in-frame sequences with V and J called. Missing clones are a known gap in these copies; in checked studies unresolved V genes cover under half, and the rest lacks a known reason. The V and J calls and clone size come from that table; D and trimming were worked out from the DNA. The sample has more than 90,000 clones on record, about three quarters of them singletons. The top ten clones comprise approximately 5.6% of the sample.

This TCR was sampled from a man between 65 and 80 years old with acute or convalescent COVID-19. The chain employs TRBV5-1 and TRBJ1-1; perhaps TRBD1 is the D gene, with 5 bases matching. Material for sequencing was peripheral blood. The DNA is as follows: TGCGCCAGCAGCAGTCAGGGGAACACTGAAGCTTTCTTT. This codes for CASSSQGNTEAFF.